These T cell receptor beta chains were read from a single sample in a study of T cell clonotyping in hematopoietic cell transplantation. Profiling relied on immunoSEQ multiplex PCR, and the TCRdb table lists in-frame clones only, not all of them. The sample carries 75,000 to 95,000 clones, roughly 95% recorded once. The sequenced sample was peripheral blood mononuclear cells, obtained before stem cell transplant. The receptors derive from a woman aged 45-59 years with acute myeloid leukemia. Some clones in this sample may be carry-over from other donors' samples. Each CDR3 is given without its conserved first and last residue.

>TRBV6-6
ASRFIQGYYGYT
>TRBV10-2
ASNPGASNEQY
>TRBV7-2
ASSQSPGWNQPQH
>TRBV6-1
AINRGASYEQY
>TRBV11-2
ASSFRLAGGDTQY
>TRBV6-1
ASSERGQVGGYT
>TRBV6-5
ASSDSGGQPQH
>TRBV29-1
SVEDQDSGYT
>TRBV5-1
ASSFLASYNEQF
>TRBV6-1
ASSPSGTGGQPQH
>TRBV5-1
ASKGGSTGELF
>TRBV19
ASSAGPTGEQY
>TRBV7-9
ASSLPEKNEKLF
>TRBV5-4
ASSAGRQTGYIGAETQY
>TRBV6-5
ASSGRGAGGYEQY
>TRBV6-1
ASSASGSYEQY
>TRBV27
ASSLGPVTYEQY
>TRBV5-1
ASSFSRADTQY
>TRBV6-5
ASSPGTSPHEQF
>TRBV2
ASSDRDNQPQH
>TRBV7-2
ASSFDIEPQH
>TRBV11-2
ASSVRDASSYNEQF
>TRBV30
AWSVGGTDTQY
>TRBV5-1
ASSSPGGTYEQY
>TRBV6-6
ASSRTGEEQY
>TRBV2
ASSPQGPGSNQPQH
>TRBV7-9
ASSFLDREETQY
>TRBV30
AWSNGPSKRGYT
>TRBV2
ASRFQGAGTDTQY
>TRBV5-8
ASSLPCWDRDRCQPQH
>TRBV11-3
ASSLGLGASGANVLT
>TRBV29-1
SGAGQGIGPEAF
>TRBV19
ASSRDRGRQPQH
>TRBV6-5
ASSYGGGPWETQY
>TRBV27
ASSPGGRSPETQY
>TRBV7-3
ASSLWGGLTGELF
>TRBV6-5
ASSYGILNTEAF
>TRBV15
ATSRPGEDYEQY
>TRBV29-1
SVAPGLAGEEQF
>TRBV9
ASSVMASGVRETQY
>TRBV5-4
ASRSLAGGPYEQY
>TRBV30
AWSVHSGRSGYT
>TRBV9
ASSVRTGELF
>TRBV9
ASSPWGETNKPQH
>TRBV6-5
ASSYQGHNQPQH
>TRBV5-1
ASSLGLAFGSYEQY
>TRBV4-1
ASSQAGLAAQETQY